A few counts support the clone carrying this T cell receptor (beta chain). The sample is drawn from a study of blood T cell repertoires in COVID-19. On the study more broadly: Acute and convalescent COVID-19 specimens originated in the United States, Italy and Spain.

Trimming removed 4 bases at V and 1 base at J, with 13 bases between. The CDR3 contains 15 residues. CDR1 is WNHNN and CDR2 is SYGVQD in the germline V gene (reference sequence). In the source study's methods: Researchers report that nucleated cell counts were estimated from reference gene primer amplification. This table comes from immunoSEQ multiplex PCR, and its TCRdb copy is limited to in-frame clones, with some not included. That table supplies the V and J calls and clone size; D and trimming were determined from the DNA. The repertoire holds 37,000 or so clones, 75% to 90% seen once, with 5.5% to 6.5% in the top ten.

The V call is TRBV10-1, the J call TRBJ2-5; TRBD1 is a possible D gene (5 bases). Specimen: peripheral blood. The receptor was derived from a human donor in a cohort sampled during active COVID-19. The CDR3 DNA is TGCGCCAGCAGTGGTAACGTGGGGCCCCAAGAGACCCAGTACTTC. Translated: CASSGNVGPQETQYF.